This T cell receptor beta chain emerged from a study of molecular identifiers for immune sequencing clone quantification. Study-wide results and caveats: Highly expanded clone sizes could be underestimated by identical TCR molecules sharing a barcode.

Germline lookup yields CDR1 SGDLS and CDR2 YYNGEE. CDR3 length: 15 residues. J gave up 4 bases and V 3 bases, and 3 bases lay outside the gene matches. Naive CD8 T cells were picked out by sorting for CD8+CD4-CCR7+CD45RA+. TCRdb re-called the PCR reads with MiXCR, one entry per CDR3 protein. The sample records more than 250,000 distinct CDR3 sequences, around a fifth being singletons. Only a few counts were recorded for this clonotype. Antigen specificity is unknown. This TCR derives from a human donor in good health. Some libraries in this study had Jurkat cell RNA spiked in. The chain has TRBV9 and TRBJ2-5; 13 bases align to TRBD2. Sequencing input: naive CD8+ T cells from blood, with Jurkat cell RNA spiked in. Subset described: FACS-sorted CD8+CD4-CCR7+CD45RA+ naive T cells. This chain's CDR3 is CASSEGLAGVETQYF. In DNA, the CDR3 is TGTGCCAGCAGCGAAGGACTAGCGGGAGTAGAGACCCAGTACTTC.